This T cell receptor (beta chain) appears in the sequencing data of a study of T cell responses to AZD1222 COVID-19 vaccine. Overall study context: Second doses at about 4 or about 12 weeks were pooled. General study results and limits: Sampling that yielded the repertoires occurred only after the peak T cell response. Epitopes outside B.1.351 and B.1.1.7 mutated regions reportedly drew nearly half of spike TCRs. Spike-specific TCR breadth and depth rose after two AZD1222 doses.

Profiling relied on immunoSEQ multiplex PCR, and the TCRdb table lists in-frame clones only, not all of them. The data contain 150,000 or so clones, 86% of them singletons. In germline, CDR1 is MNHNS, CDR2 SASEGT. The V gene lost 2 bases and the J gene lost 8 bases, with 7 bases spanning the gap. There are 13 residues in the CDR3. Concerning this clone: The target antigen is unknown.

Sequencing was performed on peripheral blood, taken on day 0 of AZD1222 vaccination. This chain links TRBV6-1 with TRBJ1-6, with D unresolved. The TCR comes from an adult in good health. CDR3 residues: CASSEQVHSPLHF. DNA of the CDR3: TGTGCCAGCAGTGAACAGGTCCATTCACCCCTCCACTTT.